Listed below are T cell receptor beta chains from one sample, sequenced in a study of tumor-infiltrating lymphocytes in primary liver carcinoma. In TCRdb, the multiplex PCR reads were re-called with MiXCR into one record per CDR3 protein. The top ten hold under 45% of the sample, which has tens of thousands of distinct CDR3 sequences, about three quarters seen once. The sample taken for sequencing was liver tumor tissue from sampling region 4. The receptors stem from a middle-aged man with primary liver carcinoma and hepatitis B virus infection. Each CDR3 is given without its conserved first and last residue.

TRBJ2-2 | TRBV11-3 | ANSLDRGGRSYTGEPF
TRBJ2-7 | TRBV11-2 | ASSPIMGMGSYEQY
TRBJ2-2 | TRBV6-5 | ASSYQGVLGELF
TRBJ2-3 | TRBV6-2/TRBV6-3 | ASSSKWEPDTQY
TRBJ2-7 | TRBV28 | ASRILGKGDYEQY
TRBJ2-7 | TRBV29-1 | SDASGLGMPYEQY
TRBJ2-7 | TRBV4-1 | ASSLEPAGAYEQY
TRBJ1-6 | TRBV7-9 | ASSFGTNTALNSPLH
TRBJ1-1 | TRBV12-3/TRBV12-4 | ASRTTRGRTEAF
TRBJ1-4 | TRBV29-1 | SVGYGQWDPGEKPF
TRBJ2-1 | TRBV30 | TWRQKGGSYNEQF
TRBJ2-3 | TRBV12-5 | VSGSKSGRTDTQY
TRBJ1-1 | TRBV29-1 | SVTGDAMNTEAF
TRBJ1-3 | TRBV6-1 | TSSTPGRGGINTIH
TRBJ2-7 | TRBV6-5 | VSSSFTGGGEKY
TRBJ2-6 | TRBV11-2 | ASSLGTGSGANVLT
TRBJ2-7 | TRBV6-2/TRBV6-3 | ARSYSSSGRRYEQY
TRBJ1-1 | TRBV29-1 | SAGDSGGTEAS
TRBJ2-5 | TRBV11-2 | ASSLVLEETRH
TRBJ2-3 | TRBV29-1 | SVERDTDTQF
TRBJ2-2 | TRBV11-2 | ASSLEVSGNTGELF
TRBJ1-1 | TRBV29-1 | SVGPGWGMAAEAF
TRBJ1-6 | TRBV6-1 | ASSQGESVSHLH
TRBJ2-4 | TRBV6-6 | ASSGTGAAKNIQY
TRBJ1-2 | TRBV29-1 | SVAGRGYGCT
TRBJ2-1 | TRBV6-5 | ASIWPSIDEQF